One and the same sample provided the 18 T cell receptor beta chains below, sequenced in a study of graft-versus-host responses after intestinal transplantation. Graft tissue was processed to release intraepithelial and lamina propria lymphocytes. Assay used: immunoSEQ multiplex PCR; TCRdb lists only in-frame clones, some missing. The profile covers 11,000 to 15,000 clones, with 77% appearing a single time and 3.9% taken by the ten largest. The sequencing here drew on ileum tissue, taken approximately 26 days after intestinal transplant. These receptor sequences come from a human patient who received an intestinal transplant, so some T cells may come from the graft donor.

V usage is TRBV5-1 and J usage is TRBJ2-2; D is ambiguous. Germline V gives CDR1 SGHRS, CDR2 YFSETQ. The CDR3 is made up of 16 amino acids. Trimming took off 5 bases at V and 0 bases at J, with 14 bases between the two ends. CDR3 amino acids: CASRDTSIANTGELFF. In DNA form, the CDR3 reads TGCGCCAGCAGAGACACCTCCATCGCGAACACCGGGGAGCTGTTTTTT.

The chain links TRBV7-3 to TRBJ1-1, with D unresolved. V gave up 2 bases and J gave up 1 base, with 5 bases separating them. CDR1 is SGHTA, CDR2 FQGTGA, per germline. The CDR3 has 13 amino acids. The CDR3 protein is CASSLFGNTEAFF. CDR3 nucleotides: TGTGCCAGCAGCTTATTCGGGAACACTGAAGCTTTCTTT. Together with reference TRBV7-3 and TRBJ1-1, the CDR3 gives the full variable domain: GAGVSQTPSNKVTEKGKYVELRCDPISGHTALYWYRQSLGQGPEFLIYFQGTGAADDSGLPNDRFFAVRPEGSVSTLKIQRTERGDSAVYLCASSLFGNTEAFFGQGTRLTVV.

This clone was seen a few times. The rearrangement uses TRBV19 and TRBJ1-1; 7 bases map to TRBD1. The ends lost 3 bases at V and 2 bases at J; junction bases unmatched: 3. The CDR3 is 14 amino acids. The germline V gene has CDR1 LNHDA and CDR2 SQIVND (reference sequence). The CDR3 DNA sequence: TGTGCCAGTAGTATCCAGGGGGGAAACACTGAAGCTTTCTTT. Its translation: CASSIQGGNTEAFF.

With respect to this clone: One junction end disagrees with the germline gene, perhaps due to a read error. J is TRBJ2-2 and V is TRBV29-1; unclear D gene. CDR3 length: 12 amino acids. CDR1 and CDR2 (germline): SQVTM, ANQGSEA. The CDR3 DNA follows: TGCAGCGGTGAAGGTGTATCCGGGGAGCTGTTTTTT. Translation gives CSGEGVSGELFF.

The CDR3 is CASSLHSGNTIYF. The CDR3 DNA follows: TGTGCCAGCAGTTTACACTCTGGAAACACCATATATTTT. This chain uses TRBV28 with TRBJ1-3, with D uncertain. In germline, CDR1 is MDHEN, CDR2 SYDVKM. Trimming removed 2 bases from V and 0 bases from J, with 2 bases in between. The CDR3 runs to 13 residues.

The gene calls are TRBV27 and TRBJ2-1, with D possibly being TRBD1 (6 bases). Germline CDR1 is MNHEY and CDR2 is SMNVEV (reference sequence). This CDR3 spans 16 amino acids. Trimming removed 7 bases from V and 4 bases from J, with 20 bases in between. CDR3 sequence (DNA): TGTGCCAGCACCCGATCACCCGGACAGATTTACAATGAGCAGTTCTTC. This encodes CASTRSPGQIYNEQFF.

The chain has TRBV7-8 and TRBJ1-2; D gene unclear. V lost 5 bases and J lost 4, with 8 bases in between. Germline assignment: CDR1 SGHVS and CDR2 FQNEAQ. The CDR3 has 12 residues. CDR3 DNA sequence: TGTGCCAGCAGCGAACGGGGCTATGGCTACACCTTC. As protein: CASSERGYGYTF.

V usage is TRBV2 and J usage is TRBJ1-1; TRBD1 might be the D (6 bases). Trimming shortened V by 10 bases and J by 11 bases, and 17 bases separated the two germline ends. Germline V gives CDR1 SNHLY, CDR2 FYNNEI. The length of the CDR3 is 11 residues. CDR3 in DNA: TGTGCCACCGTTATTGACAGGTGGGCTTTCTTT. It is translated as CATVIDRWAFF. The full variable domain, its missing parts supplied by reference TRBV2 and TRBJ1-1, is EPEVTQTPSHQVTQMGQEVILRCVPISNHLYFYWYRQILGQKVEFLVSFYNNEISEKSEIFDDQFSVERPDGSNFTLKIRSTKLEDSAMYFCATVIDRWAFFGQGTRLTVV.

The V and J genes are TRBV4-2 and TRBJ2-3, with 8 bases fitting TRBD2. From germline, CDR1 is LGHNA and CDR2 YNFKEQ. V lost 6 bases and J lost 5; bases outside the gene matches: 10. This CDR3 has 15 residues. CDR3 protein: CASSYPGGQLDTQYF. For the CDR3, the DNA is TGTGCCAGCAGTTATCCGGGGGGGCAGCTAGATACGCAGTATTTT.

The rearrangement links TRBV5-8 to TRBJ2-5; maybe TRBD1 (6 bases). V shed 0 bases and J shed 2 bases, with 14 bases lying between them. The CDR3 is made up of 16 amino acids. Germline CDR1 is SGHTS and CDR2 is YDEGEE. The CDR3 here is CASSLDDRNYQETQYF. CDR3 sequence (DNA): TGTGCCAGCAGCTTGGATGACAGGAATTATCAAGAGACCCAGTACTTC.

Here the CDR3 DNA reads TGTGCCAGCAGCGCGGGGGGACAGGGAGAAGAAAAACTGTTTTTT. This gives the protein CASSAGGQGEEKLFF. The gene calls are TRBV7-6 and TRBJ1-4; TRBD1 matches 9 bases. CDR3 size: 15 residues. The V gene's germline CDR1 is SGHVS and CDR2 FNYEAQ. The trim removed 5 bases at V and 8 bases at J, leaving 9 bases unmatched.

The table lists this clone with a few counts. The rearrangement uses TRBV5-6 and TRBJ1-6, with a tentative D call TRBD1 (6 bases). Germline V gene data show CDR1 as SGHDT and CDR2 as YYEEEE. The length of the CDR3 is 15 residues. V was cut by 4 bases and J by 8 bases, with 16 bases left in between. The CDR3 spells CASSATGFPYSPLHF. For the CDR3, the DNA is TGTGCCAGCAGCGCCACAGGGTTCCCCTATTCACCCCTCCACTTT.

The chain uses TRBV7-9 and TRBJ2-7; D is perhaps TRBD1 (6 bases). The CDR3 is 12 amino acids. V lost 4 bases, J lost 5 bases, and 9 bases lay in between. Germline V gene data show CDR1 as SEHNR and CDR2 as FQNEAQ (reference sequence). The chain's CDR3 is CASSSQGNEQYV. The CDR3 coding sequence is TGTGCCAGCAGCTCCCAGGGGAACGAGCAGTACGTC.

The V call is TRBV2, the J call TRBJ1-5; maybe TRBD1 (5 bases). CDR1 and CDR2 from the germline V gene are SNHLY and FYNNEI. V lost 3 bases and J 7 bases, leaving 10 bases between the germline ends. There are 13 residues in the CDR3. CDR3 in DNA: TGTGCCAGCAGTGAGGGTAGGGGCCAGCCCCAGCATTTT. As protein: CASSEGRGQPQHF.

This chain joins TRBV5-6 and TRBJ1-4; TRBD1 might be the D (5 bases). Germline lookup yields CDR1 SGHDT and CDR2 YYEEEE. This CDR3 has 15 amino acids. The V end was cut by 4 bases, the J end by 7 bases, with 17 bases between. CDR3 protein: CASSPPRATGEKLFF. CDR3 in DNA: TGTGCCAGCAGCCCCCCCAGGGCCACCGGTGAAAAACTGTTTTTT.

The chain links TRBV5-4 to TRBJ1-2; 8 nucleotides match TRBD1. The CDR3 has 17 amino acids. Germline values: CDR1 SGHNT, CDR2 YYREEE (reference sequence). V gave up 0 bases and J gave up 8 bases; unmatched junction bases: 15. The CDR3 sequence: CASSLGWDRLLAEGYTF. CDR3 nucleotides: TGTGCCAGCAGCTTGGGGTGGGACAGGCTCTTAGCGGAGGGCTACACCTTC.

The CDR3 loop reads CASSLGAGTPVYGYTF. Written as DNA, the CDR3 is TGTGCCAGCAGCTTAGGAGCCGGGACACCAGTCTATGGCTACACCTTC. V usage is TRBV7-2 and J usage is TRBJ1-2; D is perhaps TRBD1 (6 bases). The CDR3 has 16 amino acids. The germline V and J ends were trimmed by 1 base and 4 bases, with 16 bases remaining between them. Germline-derived CDR1 and CDR2 are SGHTA and FQGNSA.

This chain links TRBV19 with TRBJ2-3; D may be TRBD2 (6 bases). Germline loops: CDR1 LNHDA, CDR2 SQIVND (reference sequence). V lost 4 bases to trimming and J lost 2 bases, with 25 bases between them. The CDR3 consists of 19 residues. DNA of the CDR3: TGTGCCAGTAGTAGGTCCAGGGAGGCATCCTATCCGGCCACAGATACGCAGTATTTT. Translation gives CASSRSREASYPATDTQYF. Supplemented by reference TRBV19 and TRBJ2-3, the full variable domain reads DGGITQSPKYLFRKEGQNVTLSCEQNLNHDAMYWYRQDPGQGLRLIYYSQIVNDFQKGDIAEGYSVSREKKESFPLTVTSAQKNPTAFYLCASSRSREASYPATDTQYFGPGTRLTVL.